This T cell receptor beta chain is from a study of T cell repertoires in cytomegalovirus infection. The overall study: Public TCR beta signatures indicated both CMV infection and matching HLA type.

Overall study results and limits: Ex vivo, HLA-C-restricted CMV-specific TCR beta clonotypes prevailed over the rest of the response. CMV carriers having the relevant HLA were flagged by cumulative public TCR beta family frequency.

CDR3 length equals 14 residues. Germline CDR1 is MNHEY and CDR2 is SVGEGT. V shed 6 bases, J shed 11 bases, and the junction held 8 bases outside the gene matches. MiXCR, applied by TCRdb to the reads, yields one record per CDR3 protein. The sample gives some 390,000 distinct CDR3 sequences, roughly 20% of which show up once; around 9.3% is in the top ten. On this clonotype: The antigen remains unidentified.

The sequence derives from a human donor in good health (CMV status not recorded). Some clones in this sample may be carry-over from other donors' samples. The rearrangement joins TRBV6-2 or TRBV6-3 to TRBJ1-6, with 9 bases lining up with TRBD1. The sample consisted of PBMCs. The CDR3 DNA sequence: TGTGCCAGCAGGAACCGGGACAGGGTAACACCCCTCCACTTT. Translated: CASRNRDRVTPLHF.